A single sample is the source of the 17 T cell receptor beta chains below, sequenced in a study of T cell repertoires in cytomegalovirus infection. MiXCR was run by TCRdb on the reads, yielding one entry per CDR3 protein. The sample holds 380,000 or so distinct CDR3 sequences, around a third seen once. Their recognized antigens are unknown. The source material was cultured PBMCs, sampled from culture after CMV antigen stimulation. Receptors were obtained from a human donor in good health (CMV status not recorded). Some clones in this sample may be carry-over from other donors' samples.

The chain recombines TRBV12-5 with TRBJ2-7; 13 bases map to TRBD2. The junction had 3 bases not matched to a gene; V was cut back by 1 base and J by 0 bases. The CDR3 length is 17 residues. In germline, CDR1 is LGHNT, CDR2 FRNRAP. The CDR3 here is CASGLGGTSGISYEQYV. The DNA of the CDR3 is TGTGCTAGTGGTTTGGGAGGGACTAGCGGGATCTCCTACGAGCAGTACGTC.

This clonotype was observed a few times. The chain carries TRBV19 and TRBJ2-7; tentative D call: TRBD1 (5 bases). Trimming took 4 bases from V and 0 from J, leaving 10 bases between them. The length of the CDR3 is 14 residues. Germline V CDR1 and CDR2: LNHDA, SQIVND (reference sequence). The CDR3 region is CASSTGHSSYEQYV. In DNA form, the CDR3 reads TGTGCCAGTAGTACAGGACACAGCTCCTACGAGCAGTACGTC.

This chain uses TRBV6-2 or TRBV6-3 with TRBJ2-7; 8 nucleotides agree with TRBD1. Per germline, CDR1 MNHEY and CDR2 SVGEGT. The CDR3 length is 13 residues. Losses at the gene ends were 8 bases for V and 4 bases for J; bases not matched to a gene: 7. CDR3 nucleotide sequence: TGTGCCAGCGCTCAGGGGGCGATGTACGAGCAGTACTTC. Translated: CASAQGAMYEQYF.

Only a few counts were recorded for this clonotype. The chain joins TRBV7-3 to TRBJ2-1; either TRBD1 or TRBD2 may fit D (5 bases each). Germline values: CDR1 SGHTA, CDR2 FQGTGA. The CDR3 has 16 amino acids. Trimming took 1 base from V and 0 from J, leaving 10 bases between them. The CDR3 DNA is TGTGCCAGCAGCTTAAGCCGGGACGGCTCCTACAATGAGCAGTTCTTC. Protein sequence: CASSLSRDGSYNEQFF.

The gene calls are TRBV28 and TRBJ1-6, with TRBD1 matching 9 bases. V dropped 5 bases and J dropped 5; count of bases not matched to a gene: 10. The length of the CDR3 is 17 residues. Germline CDR1 MDHEN, CDR2 SYDVKM. The DNA of the CDR3 is TGTGCCAGCAGTAGAAGATCCGGGACAGGGAATAATTCACCCCTCCACTTT. Translation: CASSRRSGTGNNSPLHF.

This clonotype has more than one count but fewer than ten. The gene calls are TRBV30 and TRBJ2-5; possible D gene TRBD2, 6 bases. Germline V gene lookup returns CDR1 GTSNPN and CDR2 SVGIG (reference sequence). Trimming cost V 0 bases and J 3 bases, with 11 bases left between them. The CDR3 is 14 amino acids. The chain's CDR3 is CAWSVRSGKETQYF. Written as DNA, the CDR3 is TGTGCCTGGAGTGTACGTAGCGGAAAAGAGACCCAGTACTTC.

This clonotype turned up a few times. This chain uses TRBV6-1 with TRBJ2-3, with D unclear. Trimming pared 3 bases from V and 0 bases from J, leaving 10 bases between. This CDR3 contains 15 residues. Germline values: CDR1 MNHNS, CDR2 SASEGT. The CDR3, as DNA: TGTGCCAGCAGTGATAGTTGGGCTAGCACAGATACGCAGTATTTT. Protein sequence: CASSDSWASTDTQYF.

The chain joins TRBV24-1 to TRBJ1-5; D is perhaps TRBD1 (5 bases). CDR1 is KGHDR, CDR2 SFDVKD, per germline. CDR3 length: 15 amino acids. V was pared by 2 bases and J by 2 bases, with 9 bases between. DNA for the CDR3: TGTGCCACCAGTGATTCTCAGGGAGGCAATCAGCCCCAGCATTTT. This gives the protein CATSDSQGGNQPQHF.

The V call is TRBV7-2, the J call TRBJ2-1, with a weak D call TRBD2 (6 bases). V was shortened by 0 bases and J by 8 bases, with 17 bases between the two germline ends. Per the germline V gene, CDR1 is SGHTA and CDR2 is FQGNSA. The CDR3 runs 16 residues. The CDR3 protein is CASSLADYPRGYEQFF. CDR3 bases: TGTGCCAGCAGCTTAGCCGACTACCCCCGGGGGTATGAGCAGTTCTTC.

This clonotype came up a few times. CDR3 sequence reads: CASSWRTSGSTYEQYF. CDR3 nucleotides: TGTGCCAGCAGCTGGAGGACTAGCGGGTCAACCTACGAGCAGTACTTC. The rearrangement uses TRBV11-2 and TRBJ2-7; 11 nucleotides align to TRBD2. The V segment lost 4 bases and the J segment 2 bases; nucleotides outside the gene matches: 7. This CDR3 comprises 16 residues. Germline CDR1 and CDR2: SGHAT and FQNNGV.

J is TRBJ2-1 and V is TRBV7-2, with TRBD2 identical over 12 bases. After removal of 5 bases from V and 3 bases from J, the junction contained 5 bases not matched to a gene. The CDR3 spans 16 residues. Germline V lookup: CDR1 SGHTA, CDR2 FQGNSA. The chain's CDR3 is CASSRTSGIRYNEQFF. The DNA of the CDR3 is TGTGCCAGCAGCCGGACTAGCGGGATCCGCTACAATGAGCAGTTCTTC.

The sample holds a few counts of this clonotype. This chain uses TRBV11-2 with TRBJ2-4, with D unclear. The CDR3 contains 13 residues. CDR1 and CDR2 from the germline V gene are SGHAT and FQNNGV. V was clipped by 1 base and J by 6 bases, with 7 bases between them. The CDR3, as DNA: TGTGCCAGCAGCTTAGGGTCAGCAAACATTCAGTACTTC. Translating gives CASSLGSANIQYF.

This chain connects TRBV2 to TRBJ2-3, with 12 bases matching TRBD2. V shed 1 base and J 5 bases; nucleotides not matched to a gene: 4. The germline gives CDR1 SNHLY, CDR2 FYNNEI. The CDR3 is made up of 16 amino acids. The CDR3 reads CASSEGLAGEVDTQYF. The CDR3, as DNA: TGTGCCAGCAGTGAAGGACTAGCGGGAGAAGTAGATACGCAGTATTTT.

The chain combines TRBV20-1 with TRBJ2-7, with 9 nucleotides matching TRBD1. The germline gives CDR1 DFQATT, CDR2 SNEGSKA (reference sequence). This CDR3 comprises 15 residues. The ends lost 0 bases at V and 6 bases at J; junction bases unmatched: 9. Here the CDR3 reads CSAREPGQGKLEQYF. In DNA, the CDR3 is TGCAGTGCTAGAGAGCCGGGACAGGGAAAACTCGAGCAGTACTTC.

The J gene is TRBJ2-1, the V gene TRBV20-1, with 8 bases identical to TRBD2. J was trimmed by 14 bases and V by 5 bases; bases with no gene match: 8. The CDR3 loop spans 11 amino acids. CDR1 is DFQATT, CDR2 SNEGSKA, per germline (reference sequence). This CDR3 reads CSALREVREFF. Written as DNA, the CDR3 is TGCAGTGCTTTGCGGGAGGTCCGGGAGTTCTTC.

The V call is TRBV4-1, the J call TRBJ2-5, with 11 bases fitting TRBD2. The CDR3 contains 17 residues. CDR1 MGHRA and CDR2 YSYEKL come from the germline V gene. The V gene end was trimmed by 3 bases and the J gene end by 5 bases; junction bases not matched to a gene: 11. CDR3 nucleotides: TGCGCCAGCAGCCAGCCTCAACTAGCGGGAGAGAAGGAGACCCAGTACTTC. Amino acids: CASSQPQLAGEKETQYF.

This clonotype occurred many times. The chain joins TRBV12-3 or TRBV12-4 to TRBJ2-1, with TRBD2 matching 8 bases. The CDR3 runs 13 residues. The V gene end was trimmed by 5 bases and the J gene end by 14 bases; junction bases not matched to a gene: 11. The CDR3 region is CASSGVLGLDEFF. The DNA of the CDR3 is TGTGCCAGCAGTGGGGTCTTGGGACTAGATGAGTTCTTC.